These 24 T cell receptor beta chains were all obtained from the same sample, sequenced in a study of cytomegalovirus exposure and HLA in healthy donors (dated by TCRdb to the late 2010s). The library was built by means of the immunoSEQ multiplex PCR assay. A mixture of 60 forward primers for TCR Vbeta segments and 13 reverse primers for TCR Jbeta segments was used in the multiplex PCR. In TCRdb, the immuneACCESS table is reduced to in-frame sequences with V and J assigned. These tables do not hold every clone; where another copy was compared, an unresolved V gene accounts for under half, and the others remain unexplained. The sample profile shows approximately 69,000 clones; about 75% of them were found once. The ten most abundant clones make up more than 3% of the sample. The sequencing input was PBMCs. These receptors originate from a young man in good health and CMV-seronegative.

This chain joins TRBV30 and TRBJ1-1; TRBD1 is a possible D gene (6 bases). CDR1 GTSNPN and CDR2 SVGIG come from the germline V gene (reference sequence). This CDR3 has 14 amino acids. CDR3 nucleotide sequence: TGTGCTTTAGACAGGCTACTTCCGAACACTGAAGCTTTCTTT. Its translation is CALDRLLPNTEAFF.

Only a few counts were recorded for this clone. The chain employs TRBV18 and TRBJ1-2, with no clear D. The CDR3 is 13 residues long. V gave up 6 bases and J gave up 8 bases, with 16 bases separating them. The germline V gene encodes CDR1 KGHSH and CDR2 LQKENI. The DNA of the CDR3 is TGTGCCAGCTCTCCGGGGAAGGAGGGAGGCTACACCTTC. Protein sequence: CASSPGKEGGYTF.

The CDR3 is CASKPGTDPSEQYV. The CDR3 nucleotides read TGTGCCAGCAAACCCGGGACAGACCCCTCTGAGCAGTACGTC. The chain has TRBV2 and TRBJ2-7; 7 positions match TRBD1. Germline CDR1 is SNHLY and CDR2 is FYNNEI. The CDR3 loop spans 14 amino acids. Trimming cost V 7 bases and J 7 bases; bases outside gene matches: 13.

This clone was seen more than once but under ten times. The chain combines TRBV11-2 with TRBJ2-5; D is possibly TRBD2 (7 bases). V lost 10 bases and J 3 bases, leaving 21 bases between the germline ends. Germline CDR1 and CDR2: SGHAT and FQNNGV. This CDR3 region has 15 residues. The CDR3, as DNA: TGTGCCACGAAAAGAAGGGGGGGTTCTGAAGAGACCCAGTACTTC. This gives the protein CATKRRGGSEETQYF. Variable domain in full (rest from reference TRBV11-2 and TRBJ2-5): EAGVAQSPRYKIIEKRQSVAFWCNPISGHATLYWYQQILGQGPKLLIQFQNNGVVDDSQLPKDRFSAERLKGVDSTLKIQPAKLEDSAVYLCATKRRGGSEETQYFGPGTRLLVL.

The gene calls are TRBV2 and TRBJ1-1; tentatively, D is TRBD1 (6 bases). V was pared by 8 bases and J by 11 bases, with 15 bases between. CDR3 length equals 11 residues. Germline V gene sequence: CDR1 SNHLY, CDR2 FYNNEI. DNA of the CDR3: TGTGCCAGCTGGGCGGGGGCAGGGGCTTTCTTT. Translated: CASWAGAGAFF.

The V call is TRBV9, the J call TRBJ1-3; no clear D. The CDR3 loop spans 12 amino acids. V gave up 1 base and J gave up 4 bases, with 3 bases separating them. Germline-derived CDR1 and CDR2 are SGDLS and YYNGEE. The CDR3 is CASSVTGNTIYF. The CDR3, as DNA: TGTGCCAGCAGCGTAACAGGAAACACCATATATTTT.

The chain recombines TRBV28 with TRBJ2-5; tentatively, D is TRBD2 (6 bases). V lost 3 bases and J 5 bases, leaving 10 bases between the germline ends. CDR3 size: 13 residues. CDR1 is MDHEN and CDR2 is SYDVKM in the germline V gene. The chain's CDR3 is CASSLAGRETQYF. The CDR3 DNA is TGTGCCAGCAGTTTGGCGGGGAGGGAGACCCAGTACTTC.

CDR3 nucleotide sequence: TGCGCCAGCAGCCAAGATGAGAAGTACCTCCCTGAAAAACTGTTTTTT. Protein product: CASSQDEKYLPEKLFF. The chain employs TRBV4-1 and TRBJ1-4; D uncertain. The CDR3 totals 16 residues. Germline V lookup: CDR1 MGHRA, CDR2 YSYEKL. V lost 0 bases and J 7 bases, leaving 15 bases between the germline ends.

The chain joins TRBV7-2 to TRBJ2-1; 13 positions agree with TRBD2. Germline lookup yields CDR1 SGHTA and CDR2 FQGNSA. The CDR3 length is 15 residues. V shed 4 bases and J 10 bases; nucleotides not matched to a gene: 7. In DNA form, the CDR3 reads TGTGCCAGCAGCTCCAGACTAGCGGGGGGCCTAGAGCAGTTCTTC. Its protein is CASSSRLAGGLEQFF.

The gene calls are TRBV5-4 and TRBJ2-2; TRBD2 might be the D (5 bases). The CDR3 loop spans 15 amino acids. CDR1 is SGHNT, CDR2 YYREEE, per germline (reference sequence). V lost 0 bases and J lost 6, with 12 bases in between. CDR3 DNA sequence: TGTGCCAGCAGCTTGGACAGCGAGAGGGCCGGGGAGCTGTTTTTT. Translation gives CASSLDSERAGELFF.

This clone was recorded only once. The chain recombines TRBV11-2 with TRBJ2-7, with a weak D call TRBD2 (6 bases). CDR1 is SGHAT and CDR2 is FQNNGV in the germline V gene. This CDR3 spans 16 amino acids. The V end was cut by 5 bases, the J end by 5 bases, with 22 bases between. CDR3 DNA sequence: TGTGCCAGCAGCCGTAATCGCGCGGGGTGGATCAACGAGCAGTACTTC. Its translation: CASSRNRAGWINEQYF.

CDR3 bases: TGTGCCAGCAGCTTGGAGGTTCAGGCCTCCTACAATGAGCAGTTCTTC. This gives the protein CASSLEVQASYNEQFF. V is TRBV5-5 and J is TRBJ2-1; D gene unclear. Germline V gives CDR1 SGHKS, CDR2 YYEKEE (reference sequence). This CDR3 is 16 amino acids long. V was pared by 0 bases and J by 0 bases, with 10 bases between.

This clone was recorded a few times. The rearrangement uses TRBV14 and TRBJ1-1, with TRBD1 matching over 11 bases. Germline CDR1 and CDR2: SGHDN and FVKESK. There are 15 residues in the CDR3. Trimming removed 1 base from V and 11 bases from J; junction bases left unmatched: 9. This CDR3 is CASSQGTGGNRNAFF. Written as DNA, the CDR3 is TGTGCCAGCAGCCAAGGGACAGGGGGCAATAGGAATGCTTTCTTT.

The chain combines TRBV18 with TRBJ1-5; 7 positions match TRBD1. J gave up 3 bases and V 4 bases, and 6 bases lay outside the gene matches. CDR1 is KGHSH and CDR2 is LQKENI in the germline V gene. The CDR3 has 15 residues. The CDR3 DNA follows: TGTGCCAGCTCACACATAGGACAGGACAATCAGCCCCAGCATTTT. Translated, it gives CASSHIGQDNQPQHF.

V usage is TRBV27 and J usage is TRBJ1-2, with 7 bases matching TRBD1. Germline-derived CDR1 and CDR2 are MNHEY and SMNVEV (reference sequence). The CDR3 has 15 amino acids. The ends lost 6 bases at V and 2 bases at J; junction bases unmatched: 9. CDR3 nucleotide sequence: TGTGCCAGCAGACAGCAACAGGGGACCAACTATGGCTACACCTTC. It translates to CASRQQQGTNYGYTF.

DNA of the CDR3: TGTGCCAGCAGCATCCGGGCCCGAGGGGAAGCTTTCTTT. As protein: CASSIRARGEAFF. The chain links TRBV9 to TRBJ1-1; no clear D gene. The CDR3 length is 13 residues. From germline, CDR1 is SGDLS and CDR2 YYNGEE. The V gene lost 4 bases and the J gene lost 8 bases, with 15 bases spanning the gap.

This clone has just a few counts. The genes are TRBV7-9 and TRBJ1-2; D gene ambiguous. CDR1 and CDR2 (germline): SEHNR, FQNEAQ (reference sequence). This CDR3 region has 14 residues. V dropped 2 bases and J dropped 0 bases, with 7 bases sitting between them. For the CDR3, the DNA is TGTGCCAGCAGCTTACCAGGAACTAACTATGGCTACACCTTC. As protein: CASSLPGTNYGYTF.

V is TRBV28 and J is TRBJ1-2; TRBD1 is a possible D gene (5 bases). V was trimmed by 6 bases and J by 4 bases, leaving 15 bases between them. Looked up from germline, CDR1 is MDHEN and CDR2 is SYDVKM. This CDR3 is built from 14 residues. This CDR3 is CASRATGSSYGYTF. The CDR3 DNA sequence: TGTGCCAGCAGAGCTACAGGTTCCTCCTATGGCTACACCTTC.

Written as DNA, the CDR3 is TGTGCCAGCAGTTTGAATCGGGGATCCGGGGCCAACGTCCTGACTTTC. This sequence encodes CASSLNRGSGANVLTF. This chain connects TRBV28 to TRBJ2-6; D perhaps matches TRBD2 (5 bases). Germline CDR1 MDHEN, CDR2 SYDVKM. Trimming took 3 bases from V and 4 from J, leaving 13 bases between them. CDR3 size: 16 residues.

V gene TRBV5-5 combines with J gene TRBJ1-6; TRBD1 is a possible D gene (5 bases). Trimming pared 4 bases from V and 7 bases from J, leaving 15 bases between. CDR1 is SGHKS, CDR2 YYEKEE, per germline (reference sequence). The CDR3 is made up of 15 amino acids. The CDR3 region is CASSPWGGQNSPLHF. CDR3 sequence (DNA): TGTGCCAGCAGCCCATGGGGGGGTCAAAATTCACCCCTCCACTTT.

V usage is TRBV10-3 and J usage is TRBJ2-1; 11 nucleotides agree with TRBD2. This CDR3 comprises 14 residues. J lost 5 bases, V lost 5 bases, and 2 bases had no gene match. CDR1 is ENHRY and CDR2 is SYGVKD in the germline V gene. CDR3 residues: CAISLAGGHNEQFF. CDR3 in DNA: TGTGCCATCAGTTTAGCGGGGGGGCACAATGAGCAGTTCTTC.

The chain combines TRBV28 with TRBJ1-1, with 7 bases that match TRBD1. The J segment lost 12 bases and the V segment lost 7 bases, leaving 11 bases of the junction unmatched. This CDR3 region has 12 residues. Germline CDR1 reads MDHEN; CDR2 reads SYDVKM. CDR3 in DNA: TGTGCCAGCACCATTGACAGGGCGAAATCTTTCTTT. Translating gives CASTIDRAKSFF.

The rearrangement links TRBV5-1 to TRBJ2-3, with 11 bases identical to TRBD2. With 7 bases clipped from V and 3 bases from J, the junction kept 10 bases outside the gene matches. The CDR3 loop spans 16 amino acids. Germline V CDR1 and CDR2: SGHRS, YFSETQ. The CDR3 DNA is TGCGCCAGCGATTCTCGGTCTAGCGGGGGGACAGATACGCAGTATTTT. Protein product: CASDSRSSGGTDTQYF.

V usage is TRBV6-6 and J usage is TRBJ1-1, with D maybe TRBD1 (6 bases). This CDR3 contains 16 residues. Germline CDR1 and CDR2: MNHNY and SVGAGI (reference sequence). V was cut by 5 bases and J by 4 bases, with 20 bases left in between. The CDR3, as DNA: TGTGCCAGCAGTCCGAATCGGGGGGGCTCCGGCACTGAAGCTTTCTTT. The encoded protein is CASSPNRGGSGTEAFF.